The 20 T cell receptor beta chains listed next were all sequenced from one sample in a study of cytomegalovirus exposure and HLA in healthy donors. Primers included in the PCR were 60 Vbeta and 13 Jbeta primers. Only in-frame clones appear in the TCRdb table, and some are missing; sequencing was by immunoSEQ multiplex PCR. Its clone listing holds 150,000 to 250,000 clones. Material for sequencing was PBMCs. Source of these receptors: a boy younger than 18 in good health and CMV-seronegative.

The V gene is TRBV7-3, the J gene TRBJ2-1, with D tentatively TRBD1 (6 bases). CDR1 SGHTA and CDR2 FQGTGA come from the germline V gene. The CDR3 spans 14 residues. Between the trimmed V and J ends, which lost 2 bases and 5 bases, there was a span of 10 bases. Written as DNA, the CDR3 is TGTGCCAGCAGCTTACAGGGGACGGACAATGAGCAGTTCTTC. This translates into CASSLQGTDNEQFF.

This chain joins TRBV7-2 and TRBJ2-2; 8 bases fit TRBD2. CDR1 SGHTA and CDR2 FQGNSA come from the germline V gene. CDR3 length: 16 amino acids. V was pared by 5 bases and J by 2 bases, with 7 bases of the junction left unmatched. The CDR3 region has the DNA TGTGCCAGCAGCCCGACCGGGACTAGAAACACCGGGGAGCTGTTTTTT. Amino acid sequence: CASSPTGTRNTGELFF.

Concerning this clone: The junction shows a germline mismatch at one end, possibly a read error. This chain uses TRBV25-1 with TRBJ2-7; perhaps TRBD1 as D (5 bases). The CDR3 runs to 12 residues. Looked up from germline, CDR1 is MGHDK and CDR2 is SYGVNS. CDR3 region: CASSDHWGPYSF. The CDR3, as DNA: TGTGCCAGCAGTGACCACTGGGGCCCGTATTCCTTC.

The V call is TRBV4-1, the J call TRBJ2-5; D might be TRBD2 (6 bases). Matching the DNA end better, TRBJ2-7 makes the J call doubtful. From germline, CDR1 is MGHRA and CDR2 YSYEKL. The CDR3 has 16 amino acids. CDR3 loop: CASSPPGGLSAYEQYF. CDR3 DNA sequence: TGCGCCAGCAGCCCACCCGGGGGTCTATCCGCTTACGAGCAGTACTTC.

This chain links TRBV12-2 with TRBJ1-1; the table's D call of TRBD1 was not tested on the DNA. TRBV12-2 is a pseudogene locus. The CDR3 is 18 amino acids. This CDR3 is CASRLDVTLTGLNTEAFF. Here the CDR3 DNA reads TGTGCAAGTCGCTTAGACGTAACACTCACAGGGCTGAACACTGAAGCTTTCTTT.

This chain's CDR3 is CASSLTRGGSYNEQFF. CDR3 nucleotides: TGTGCCAGCAGCTTAACGAGGGGGGGCTCCTACAATGAGCAGTTCTTC. The gene calls are TRBV7-3 and TRBJ2-1, with a weak D call TRBD2 (7 bases). The CDR3 runs 16 residues. Trimming cost V 0 bases and J 0 bases, with 9 bases left between them. Germline CDR1 reads SGHTA; CDR2 reads FQGTGA.

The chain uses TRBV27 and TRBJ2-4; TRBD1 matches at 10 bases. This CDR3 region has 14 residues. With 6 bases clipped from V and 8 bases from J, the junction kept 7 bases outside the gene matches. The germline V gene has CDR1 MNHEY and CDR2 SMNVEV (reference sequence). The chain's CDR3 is CASSPDRGRDIQYF. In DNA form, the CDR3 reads TGTGCCAGCAGCCCGGACAGGGGGAGGGACATTCAGTACTTC.

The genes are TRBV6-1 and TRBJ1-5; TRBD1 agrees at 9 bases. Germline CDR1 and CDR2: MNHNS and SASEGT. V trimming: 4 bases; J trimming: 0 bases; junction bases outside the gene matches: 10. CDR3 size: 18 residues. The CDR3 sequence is CASSVPPGQGYSNQPQHF. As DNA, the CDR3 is TGTGCCAGCAGTGTACCACCGGGACAGGGTTATAGCAATCAGCCCCAGCATTTT.

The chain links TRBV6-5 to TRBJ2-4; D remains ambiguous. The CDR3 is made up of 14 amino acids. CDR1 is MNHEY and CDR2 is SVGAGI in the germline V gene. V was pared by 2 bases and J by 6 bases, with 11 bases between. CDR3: CASSYGAGLNIQYF. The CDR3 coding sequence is TGTGCCAGCAGTTACGGCGCAGGTTTAAACATTCAGTACTTC.

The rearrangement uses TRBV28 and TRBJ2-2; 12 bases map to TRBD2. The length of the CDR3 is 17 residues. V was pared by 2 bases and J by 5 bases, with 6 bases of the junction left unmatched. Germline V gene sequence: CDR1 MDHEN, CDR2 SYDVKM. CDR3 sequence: CASSLMLAGGLTGELFF. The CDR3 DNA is TGTGCCAGCAGTTTAATGCTAGCGGGGGGGCTTACCGGGGAGCTGTTTTTT.

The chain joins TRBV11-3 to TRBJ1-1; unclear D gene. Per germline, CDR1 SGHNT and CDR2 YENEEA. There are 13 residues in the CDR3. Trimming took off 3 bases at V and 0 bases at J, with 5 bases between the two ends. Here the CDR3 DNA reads TGTGCCAGCAGCTTCTATCTGAACACTGAAGCTTTCTTT. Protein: CASSFYLNTEAFF.

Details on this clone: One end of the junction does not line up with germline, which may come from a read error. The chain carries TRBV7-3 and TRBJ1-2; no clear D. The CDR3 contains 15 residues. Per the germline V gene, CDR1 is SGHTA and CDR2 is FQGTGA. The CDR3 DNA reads TGTGTCAGCAGCTTAAGTCCGGGGTCAGGCTATGGCTACACCTTC. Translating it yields CVSSLSPGSGYGYTF.

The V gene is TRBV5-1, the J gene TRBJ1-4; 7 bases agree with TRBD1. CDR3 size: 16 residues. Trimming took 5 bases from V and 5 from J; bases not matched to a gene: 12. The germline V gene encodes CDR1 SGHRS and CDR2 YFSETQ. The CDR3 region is CASSSGTVQRNEKLFF. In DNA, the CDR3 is TGCGCCAGCAGTTCCGGGACAGTTCAACGGAATGAAAAACTGTTTTTT.

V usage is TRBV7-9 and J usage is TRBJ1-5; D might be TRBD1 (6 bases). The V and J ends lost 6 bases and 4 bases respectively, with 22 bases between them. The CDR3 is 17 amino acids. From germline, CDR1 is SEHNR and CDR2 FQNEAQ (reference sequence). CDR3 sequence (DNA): TGTGCCAGCAGTTGGGAGAGCGGGGAAAGGGGGAATCAGCCCCAGCATTTT. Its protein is CASSWESGERGNQPQHF.

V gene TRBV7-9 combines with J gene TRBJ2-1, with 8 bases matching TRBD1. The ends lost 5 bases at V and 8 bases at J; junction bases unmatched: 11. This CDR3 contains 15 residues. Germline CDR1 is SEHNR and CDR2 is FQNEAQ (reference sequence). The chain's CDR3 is CASSIGTGRLDEQFF. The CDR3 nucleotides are TGTGCCAGCAGCATCGGGACAGGAAGATTAGATGAGCAGTTCTTC.

CDR3 in DNA: TGCGCCAGCAGCTTGGGGAAAGGGGATTCTCAGCCCCAGCATTTT. Translating it yields CASSLGKGDSQPQHF. This chain joins TRBV5-1 and TRBJ1-5; possibly TRBD1 for D (5 bases). Trimming left V 0 bases short and J 6 bases short, with 13 bases between. Germline V gene data show CDR1 as SGHRS and CDR2 as YFSETQ. CDR3 length equals 15 residues.

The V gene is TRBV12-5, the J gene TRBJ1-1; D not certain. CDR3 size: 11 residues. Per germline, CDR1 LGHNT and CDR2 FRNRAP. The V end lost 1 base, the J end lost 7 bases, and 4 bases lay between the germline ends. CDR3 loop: CASGLGGEAFF. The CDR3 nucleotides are TGTGCTAGTGGTTTGGGAGGTGAAGCTTTCTTT.

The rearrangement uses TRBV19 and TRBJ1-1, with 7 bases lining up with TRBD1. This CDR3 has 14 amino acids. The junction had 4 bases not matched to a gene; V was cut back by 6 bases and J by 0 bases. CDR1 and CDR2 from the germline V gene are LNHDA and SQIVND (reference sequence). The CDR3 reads CASRSQGMNTEAFF. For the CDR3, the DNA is TGTGCCAGTAGATCACAGGGGATGAACACTGAAGCTTTCTTT.

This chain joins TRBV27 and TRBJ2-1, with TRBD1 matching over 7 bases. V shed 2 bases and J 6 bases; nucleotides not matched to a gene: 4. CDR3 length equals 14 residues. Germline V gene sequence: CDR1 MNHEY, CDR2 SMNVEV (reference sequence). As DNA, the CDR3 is TGTGCCAGCAGTTTAGGCAGGGGGATCAATGAGCAGTTCTTC. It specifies CASSLGRGINEQFF.

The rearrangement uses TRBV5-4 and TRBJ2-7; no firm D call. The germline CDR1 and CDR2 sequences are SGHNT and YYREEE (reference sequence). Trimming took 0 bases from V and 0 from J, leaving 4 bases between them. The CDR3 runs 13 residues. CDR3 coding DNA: TGTGCCAGCAGCTTGGAGAGCTCCTACGAGCAGTACTTC. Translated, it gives CASSLESSYEQYF.